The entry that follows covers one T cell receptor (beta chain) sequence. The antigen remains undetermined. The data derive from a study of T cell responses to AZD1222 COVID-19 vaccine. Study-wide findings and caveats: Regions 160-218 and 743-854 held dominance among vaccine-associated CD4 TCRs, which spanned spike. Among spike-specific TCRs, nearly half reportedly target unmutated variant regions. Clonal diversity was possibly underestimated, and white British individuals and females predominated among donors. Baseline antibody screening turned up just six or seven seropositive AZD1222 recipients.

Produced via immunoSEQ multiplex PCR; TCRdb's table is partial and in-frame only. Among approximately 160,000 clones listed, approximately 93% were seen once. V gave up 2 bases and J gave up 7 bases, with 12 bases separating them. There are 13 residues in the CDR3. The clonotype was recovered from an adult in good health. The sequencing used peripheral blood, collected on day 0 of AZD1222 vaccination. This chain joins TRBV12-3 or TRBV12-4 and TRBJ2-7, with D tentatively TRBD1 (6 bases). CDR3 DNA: TGTGCCAGCAGTTTATACAGGGCGCAGGAGCAGTACTTC. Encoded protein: CASSLYRAQEQYF.